This T cell receptor (beta chain) is drawn from a study of immune cell composition in non-small cell lung cancer. Study-wide background: Histologic subtype was mainly adenocarcinoma or squamous cell carcinoma.

Study-level findings and limits: Roughly 75% of squamous and approximately 30% of adenocarcinoma cases had tumour-associated clones >0.5%. Tumour TCR-beta clonality was not significantly tied to smoking pack-years.

The normal lung sample lay at least 3 cm, and maximally far, from the tumour. DNA was extracted from unsorted cell suspensions stored frozen. On this clone: Its specificity is not known. The junction does not match germline at one end; this may be a read error.

Some clones are missing from TCRdb's copy, which holds only in-frame ones; the method was immunoSEQ multiplex PCR. Here the sample spans about 6,600 clones, 70% to 85% being singletons. This CDR3 has 17 residues. Germline CDR1 MDHEN, CDR2 SYDVKM. The chain links TRBV28 to TRBJ1-2; 7 positions agree with TRBD1. This TCR was recovered from a human donor with non-small cell lung cancer. Sample: non-adjacent lung tissue. DNA of the CDR3: TGTGCCAGCACTTTATTAAGGGGGCCGGGACTTGACTATGGCTACACCTTC. It yields the protein CASTLLRGPGLDYGYTF.